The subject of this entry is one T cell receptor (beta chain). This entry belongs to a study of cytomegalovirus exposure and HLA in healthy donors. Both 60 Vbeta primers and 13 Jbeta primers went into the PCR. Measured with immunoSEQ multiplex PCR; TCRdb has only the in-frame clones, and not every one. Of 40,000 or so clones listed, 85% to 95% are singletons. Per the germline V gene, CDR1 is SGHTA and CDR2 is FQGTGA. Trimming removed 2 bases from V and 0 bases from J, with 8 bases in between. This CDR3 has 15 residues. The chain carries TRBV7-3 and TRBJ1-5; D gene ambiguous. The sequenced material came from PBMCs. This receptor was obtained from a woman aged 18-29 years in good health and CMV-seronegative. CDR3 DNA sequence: TGTGCCAGCAGCTTAGGGCTCGGTAGCAATCAGCCCCAGCATTTT. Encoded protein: CASSLGLGSNQPQHF.